A single sample gave rise to the 24 T cell receptor beta chains below, sequenced in a study of blood T cell repertoires in COVID-19. Using immunoSEQ multiplex PCR, the repertoire was profiled, and TCRdb retains in-frame clones only, with some absent. The repertoire holds under 300,000 clones, approximately 91% seen once, with 0.75% to 1% in the top ten. The sequenced material came from PBMCs or T cells enriched from blood (not recorded which). These receptors originate from a woman aged 25-40 years who had recovered from COVID-19.

This chain connects TRBV9 to TRBJ2-2; 8 nucleotides align to TRBD2. Looked up from germline, CDR1 is SGDLS and CDR2 is YYNGEE. V lost 8 bases and J lost 4; bases outside the gene matches: 13. The CDR3 sequence is 16 residues long. The CDR3 region has the DNA TGTGCCAGTTCAGGTACTAGCGGTGGCTTCACCGGGGAGCTGTTTTTT. Translation gives CASSGTSGGFTGELFF.

V is TRBV27 and J is TRBJ2-3; D remains unclear. Looked up from germline, CDR1 is MNHEY and CDR2 is SMNVEV (reference sequence). The germline V and J ends were trimmed by 5 bases and 5 bases, with 11 bases remaining between them. The CDR3 is 13 amino acids. The CDR3 loop is CASSRDILDTQYF. CDR3 nucleotides: TGTGCCAGCAGTCGCGACATATTAGATACGCAGTATTTT.

This sequence joins TRBV11-3 and TRBJ1-2, with 9 bases lining up with TRBD1. CDR3 length equals 15 residues. From germline, CDR1 is SGHNT and CDR2 YENEEA. Unmatched junction bases numbered 10, after V lost 8 bases and J lost 3 bases. The chain's CDR3 is CASASPRTGDYGYTF. The CDR3 DNA reads TGTGCCAGCGCCTCGCCCCGGACAGGGGACTATGGCTACACCTTC.

The chain has TRBV7-2 and TRBJ1-5; TRBD1 agrees at 8 bases. Unmatched junction bases numbered 4, after V lost 2 bases and J lost 7 bases. This CDR3 has 14 residues. The germline gives CDR1 SGHTA, CDR2 FQGNSA. The CDR3 here is CASSLTRGQQPQHF. The CDR3 coding sequence is TGTGCCAGCAGCTTAACCAGGGGGCAGCAGCCCCAGCATTTT.

The V gene is TRBV18, the J gene TRBJ1-6; no definite D call. The CDR3 length is 15 residues. Trimming shortened V by 3 bases and J by 0 bases, and 6 bases separated the two germline ends. The germline V gene has CDR1 KGHSH and CDR2 LQKENI. The CDR3 sequence: CASSPGVSYNSPLHF. The CDR3 DNA is TGTGCCAGCTCACCGGGAGTCTCCTATAATTCACCCCTCCACTTT.

The V gene is TRBV27, the J gene TRBJ2-7, with 9 bases fitting TRBD1. Trimming cost V 8 bases and J 6 bases; bases outside gene matches: 14. Germline V CDR1 and CDR2: MNHEY, SMNVEV (reference sequence). CDR3 length: 15 amino acids. For the CDR3, the DNA is TGTGCCAGCGCGAGTAGGACAGGGGAAGTCTCCGAGCAGTACTTC. Translation gives CASASRTGEVSEQYF.

The gene calls are TRBV12-3 or TRBV12-4 and TRBJ2-7; 7 nucleotides align to TRBD1. The CDR3 has 13 amino acids. Trimming at V came to 6 bases and at J to 4 bases, leaving 6 bases not matched to a gene. Here the CDR3 reads CASSRKQGYEQYF. The CDR3 DNA reads TGTGCCAGCAGCCGAAAACAGGGGTACGAGCAGTACTTC.

The rearrangement links TRBV11-2 to TRBJ2-3; D ambiguous. CDR1 is SGHAT and CDR2 is FQNNGV in the germline V gene. The ends were cut back, 4 bases at V and 8 bases at J, with 13 bases in the middle. The CDR3 runs to 13 residues. The DNA for the CDR3 is TGTGCCAGCAGCTCGATCTTACTATTTACGCAGTATTTT. Translating gives CASSSILLFTQYF.

With regard to this clone: This sample also contains other DNA sequences that code for the same CDR3. The V and J genes are TRBV7-3 and TRBJ1-1; 8 nucleotides align to TRBD1. This CDR3 is 14 amino acids long. Losses at the gene ends were 5 bases for V and 4 bases for J; bases not matched to a gene: 6. From germline, CDR1 is SGHTA and CDR2 FQGTGA. Here the CDR3 reads CASSEDRGSTEAFF. As DNA, the CDR3 is TGTGCCAGCAGCGAAGACAGGGGTAGCACTGAAGCTTTCTTT.

CDR3 in DNA: TGTGCCAGCAGTCGAATGGGGGCAGGGCAGCCCCAGCATTTT. This translates into CASSRMGAGQPQHF. The chain links TRBV2 to TRBJ1-5; tentatively, D is TRBD1 (6 bases). The CDR3 loop spans 14 amino acids. The germline V and J ends were trimmed by 5 bases and 7 bases, with 15 bases remaining between them. Per germline, CDR1 SNHLY and CDR2 FYNNEI.

Turning to this clone: An end of the junction does not agree with germline; a read error may underlie this. V is TRBV7-9 and J is TRBJ2-7; a possible D gene is TRBD1 (6 bases). CDR1 is SEHNR and CDR2 is FQNEAQ in the germline V gene (reference sequence). The CDR3 has 9 amino acids. Here the CDR3 reads CASQGPTNF. DNA for the CDR3: TGTGCCAGCCAGGGGCCAACGAACTTC.

This chain uses TRBV5-1 with TRBJ1-1, with D possibly TRBD1 on 5 matching bases. Trimming took 4 bases from V and 4 from J, leaving 20 bases between them. CDR3 length equals 16 residues. The germline CDR1 and CDR2 sequences are SGHRS and YFSETQ. The CDR3: CASSTFRAKRGTEAFF. CDR3 sequence (DNA): TGCGCCAGCAGCACCTTCCGGGCCAAAAGGGGCACTGAAGCTTTCTTT.

The DNA of the CDR3 is TGCAGTGCTCGAGCGGGAGAGACCCAGTACTTC. Translated, it gives CSARAGETQYF. The rearrangement joins TRBV20-1 to TRBJ2-5, with D perhaps matching TRBD2 (6 bases). V lost 5 bases to trimming and J lost 4 bases, with 8 bases between them. The CDR3 is made up of 11 amino acids. From germline, CDR1 is DFQATT and CDR2 SNEGSKA (reference sequence).

The V gene is TRBV6-2 or TRBV6-3, the J gene TRBJ1-5; 7 nucleotides align to TRBD1. V trimming: 6 bases; J trimming: 6 bases; junction bases outside the gene matches: 14. CDR1 MNHEY and CDR2 SVGEGT come from the germline V gene. The CDR3 runs to 16 residues. The CDR3 coding sequence is TGTGCCAGCAGCGACTCGCAGGGTTCAGGGGGTCAGCCCCAGCATTTT. Amino acid sequence: CASSDSQGSGGQPQHF.

V and J are TRBV5-1 and TRBJ2-4, with 8 positions matching TRBD2. The germline V gene has CDR1 SGHRS and CDR2 YFSETQ. The CDR3 covers 15 residues. V gave up 4 bases and J gave up 4 bases; unmatched junction bases: 7. CDR3 loop: CASSAGASGKNIQYF. The CDR3, as DNA: TGCGCCAGCAGCGCTGGGGCTAGCGGGAAAAACATTCAGTACTTC.

The chain joins TRBV18 to TRBJ1-1, with D possibly matching TRBD1 (6 bases). The V and J ends lost 1 base and 0 bases respectively, with 12 bases between them. This CDR3 is built from 16 residues. Germline lookup yields CDR1 KGHSH and CDR2 LQKENI. Written as DNA, the CDR3 is TGTGCCAGCTCACCACTTCAGACAGGCATGAACACTGAAGCTTTCTTT. As protein: CASSPLQTGMNTEAFF.

The V call is TRBV9, the J call TRBJ1-5; 7 bases agree with TRBD1. Per germline, CDR1 SGDLS and CDR2 YYNGEE. The CDR3 consists of 17 residues. J lost 0 bases, V lost 3 bases, and 9 bases had no gene match. CDR3 nucleotide sequence: TGTGCCAGCAGCGGAGACAGGGAACCCCATAGCAATCAGCCCCAGCATTTT. This encodes CASSGDREPHSNQPQHF.

The gene calls are TRBV5-3 and TRBJ1-3; maybe TRBD1 (5 bases). TRBV5-3 is flagged as an ORF with uncertain function. The V gene lost 4 bases and the J gene lost 4 bases, with 18 bases spanning the gap. The CDR3 contains 16 residues. CDR3 nucleotide sequence: TGTGCCAGAAGCCCAGACAGTTACAGTACAGGAAACACCATATATTTT. Protein product: CARSPDSYSTGNTIYF.

The gene calls are TRBV11-3 and TRBJ2-3; 13 nucleotides match TRBD2. With V trimmed by 5 bases and J by 4 bases, 6 bases remained unmatched. The germline V gene encodes CDR1 SGHNT and CDR2 YENEEA. The CDR3 consists of 16 residues. CDR3 in DNA: TGTGCCAGCAGCGGGCGACTAGCGGGGGGCTCAGATACGCAGTATTTT. The encoded protein is CASSGRLAGGSDTQYF.

This rearrangement joins TRBV29-1 to TRBJ1-2; D call uncertain. The CDR3 has 9 amino acids. Germline V gene lookup returns CDR1 SQVTM and CDR2 ANQGSEA. V was trimmed by 4 bases and J by 7 bases, leaving 4 bases between them. Here the CDR3 DNA reads TGCAGCGTTGTGGCTGGCTACACCTTC. Translation: CSVVAGYTF.

The chain combines TRBV28 with TRBJ2-5; D is undetermined. The CDR3 sequence is 13 residues long. Germline V gene sequence: CDR1 MDHEN, CDR2 SYDVKM. V shed 6 bases and J shed 5 bases, with 13 bases lying between them. CDR3 in amino acids: CASRPVFRETQYF. CDR3 nucleotide sequence: TGTGCCAGCAGGCCGGTCTTCCGGGAGACCCAGTACTTC.

The CDR3 is CAALPFSGRGEDTQYF. For the CDR3, the DNA is TGTGCCGCCCTCCCGTTTAGCGGGAGAGGGGAAGATACGCAGTATTTT. The genes are TRBV28 and TRBJ2-3; TRBD2 matches at 9 bases. The CDR3 sequence is 16 residues long. J lost 5 bases, V lost 11 bases, and 17 bases had no gene match. CDR1 and CDR2 from the germline V gene are MDHEN and SYDVKM.

This chain uses TRBV19 with TRBJ1-5; D is unresolved. Trimming pared 2 bases from V and 1 base from J, leaving 6 bases between. The CDR3 consists of 14 residues. Germline V gene data show CDR1 as LNHDA and CDR2 as SQIVND (reference sequence). This CDR3 reads CASSIPGSNQPQHF. The CDR3 nucleotides read TGTGCCAGTAGTATACCGGGGAGCAATCAGCCCCAGCATTTT.

The chain combines TRBV5-1 with TRBJ1-1; D is possibly TRBD1 (5 bases). Germline CDR1 is SGHRS and CDR2 is YFSETQ. CDR3 length: 15 residues. V was shortened by 5 bases and J by 4 bases, with 18 bases between the two germline ends. CDR3 sequence reads: CASRSGAGMGTEAFF. CDR3 sequence (DNA): TGCGCCAGCAGATCGGGCGCAGGGATGGGCACTGAAGCTTTCTTT. The full variable domain, with the rest looked up from reference TRBV5-1 and TRBJ1-1, is KAGVTQTPRYLIKTRGQQVTLSCSPISGHRSVSWYQQTPGQGLQFLFEYFSETQRNKGNFPGRFSGRQFSNSRSEMNVSTLELGDSALYLCASRSGAGMGTEAFFGQGTRLTVV.